The 20 T cell receptor beta chains below all came from one sample that was sequenced in a study of blood T cell repertoires in COVID-19. Sequencing used immunoSEQ multiplex PCR; TCRdb keeps in-frame clones, though not all of them. The sample consists of a few hundred thousand clones, under 90% of them appearing once. The sequenced sample was PBMCs or T cells enriched from blood (not recorded which). Every receptor here comes from a woman between 50 and 59 years old who had been exposed to COVID-19.

This chain uses TRBV4-1 with TRBJ1-2, with D possibly matching TRBD1 (5 bases). Germline-derived CDR1 and CDR2 are MGHRA and YSYEKL. This CDR3 has 16 residues. Trimming removed 0 bases from V and 8 bases from J, with 19 bases in between. CDR3 region: CASSQDPRQGPYGYTF. In nucleotides, the CDR3 is TGCGCCAGCAGCCAAGATCCCCGGCAGGGCCCGTACGGCTACACCTTC.

The CDR3 loop reads CASSLALAGTDTQYF. The CDR3 DNA reads TGTGCCAGCAGTTTGGCGTTAGCGGGCACAGATACGCAGTATTTT. The rearrangement links TRBV28 to TRBJ2-3, with TRBD2 as a possible D gene (6 bases). This CDR3 spans 15 amino acids. Trimming cost V 3 bases and J 1 base, with 11 bases left between them. Germline V lookup: CDR1 MDHEN, CDR2 SYDVKM.

This chain joins TRBV15 and TRBJ2-3; 10 bases line up with TRBD2. V dropped 4 bases and J dropped 7; count of bases not matched to a gene: 17. The CDR3 spans 18 residues. Germline values: CDR1 LNHNV, CDR2 YYDKDF (reference sequence). CDR3 sequence reads: CATSMLAGGFGGAYTQYF. CDR3 DNA sequence: TGTGCCACCAGCATGTTAGCGGGGGGATTCGGCGGGGCCTATACGCAGTATTTT.

The chain employs TRBV30 and TRBJ2-3; perhaps TRBD2 as D (5 bases). CDR3 length: 14 residues. Per germline, CDR1 GTSNPN and CDR2 SVGIG (reference sequence). The ends were cut back, 3 bases at V and 4 bases at J, with 14 bases in the middle. The CDR3 loop is CAWRYRGMADTQYF. The CDR3 nucleotides are TGTGCCTGGAGGTACCGGGGTATGGCAGATACGCAGTATTTT.

Here the CDR3 DNA reads TGTGCCAGCAGCTCCTCCGGGACTAGCGGGGGGCAATACAATGAGCAGTTCTTC. This codes for CASSSSGTSGGQYNEQFF. The gene calls are TRBV7-2 and TRBJ2-1, with 15 bases that match TRBD2. Per the germline V gene, CDR1 is SGHTA and CDR2 is FQGNSA. J gave up 4 bases and V 4 bases, and 8 bases lay outside the gene matches. This CDR3 has 18 residues.

CDR3 DNA: TGTGCCAGCAGTTTTATGTTGGGACAGAGCTCCTACGAGCAGTACTTC. It specifies CASSFMLGQSSYEQYF. V usage is TRBV27 and J usage is TRBJ2-7; 7 bases map to TRBD1. V lost 3 bases, J lost 0 bases, and 8 bases stayed unmatched. This CDR3 spans 16 amino acids. Germline lookup yields CDR1 MNHEY and CDR2 SMNVEV (reference sequence).

The rearrangement joins TRBV7-6 to TRBJ2-7; 7 positions match TRBD1. With V trimmed by 1 base and J by 2 bases, 2 bases remained unmatched. CDR3 size: 14 residues. CDR1 and CDR2 (germline): SGHVS, FNYEAQ. The CDR3 region is CASSLGGTAYEQYF. The CDR3 nucleotides are TGTGCCAGCAGCTTAGGTGGGACAGCCTACGAGCAGTACTTC.

The chain couples TRBV7-9 to TRBJ2-1; D unresolved. V was pared by 10 bases and J by 2 bases, with 15 bases between. The length of the CDR3 is 14 residues. Germline V gene data show CDR1 as SEHNR and CDR2 as FQNEAQ (reference sequence). The CDR3 sequence: CATVGQLTYNEQFF. CDR3 DNA sequence: TGTGCCACCGTTGGGCAGCTAACCTACAATGAGCAGTTCTTC.

This chain links TRBV11-2 with TRBJ2-1, with TRBD2 matching over 7 bases. The CDR3 contains 16 residues. In germline, CDR1 is SGHAT, CDR2 FQNNGV. The junction had 11 bases not matched to a gene; V was cut back by 5 bases and J by 4 bases. The CDR3 DNA follows: TGTGCCAGCAGCATTCTGGGGGGGGGATTATACAATGAGCAGTTCTTC. This gives the protein CASSILGGGLYNEQFF.

The CDR3: CASSVDPGTNTEAFF. CDR3 DNA sequence: TGTGCCAGCAGCGTAGATCCAGGGACAAACACTGAAGCTTTCTTT. The chain links TRBV9 to TRBJ1-1; a possible D gene is TRBD1 (6 bases). CDR1 and CDR2 (germline): SGDLS, YYNGEE. CDR3 length: 15 amino acids. The ends were cut back, 0 bases at V and 2 bases at J, with 11 bases in the middle.

This clone was counted once. J is TRBJ1-1 and V is TRBV3-1 (or the pseudogene TRBV3-2); 7 nucleotides agree with TRBD1. The CDR3 consists of 15 residues. Per the germline V gene, CDR1 is LGHDT and CDR2 is YNNKEL (reference sequence). Trimming at V came to 1 base and at J to 8 bases, leaving 10 bases not matched to a gene. The CDR3 loop reads CASSQGGTAPSEAFF. CDR3 in DNA: TGTGCCAGCAGCCAAGGAGGGACAGCGCCGTCGGAAGCTTTCTTT.

This rearrangement joins TRBV28 to TRBJ1-5, with 7 bases aligning to TRBD1. Germline V gene sequence: CDR1 MDHEN, CDR2 SYDVKM. J lost 5 bases, V lost 4 bases, and 8 bases had no gene match. This CDR3 spans 15 amino acids. Written as DNA, the CDR3 is TGTGCCAGCAGTTCCACCGGGACAGATTATCAGCCCCAGCATTTT. Protein: CASSSTGTDYQPQHF.

The chain carries TRBV7-9 and TRBJ2-1; TRBD2 agrees at 11 bases. With 2 bases clipped from V and 6 bases from J, the junction kept 0 bases outside the gene matches. CDR1 SEHNR and CDR2 FQNEAQ come from the germline V gene (reference sequence). The CDR3 contains 14 residues. The CDR3 nucleotides are TGTGCCAGCAGCTTAACTAGCGGGAGCAATGAGCAGTTCTTC. Its protein product is CASSLTSGSNEQFF.

This clone is a singleton in its sample. The V call is TRBV9, the J call TRBJ2-5; a possible D gene is TRBD2 (7 bases). V lost 3 bases and J 2 bases, leaving 11 bases between the germline ends. CDR1 is SGDLS, CDR2 YYNGEE, per germline. There are 14 residues in the CDR3. The CDR3 loop reads CASSGGGEQETQYF. CDR3 coding DNA: TGTGCCAGCAGCGGAGGGGGGGAACAAGAGACCCAGTACTTC. The full variable domain, completed using reference TRBV9 and TRBJ2-5, is DSGVTQTPKHLITATGQRVTLRCSPRSGDLSVYWYQQSLDQGLQFLIQYYNGEERAKGNILERFSAQQFPDLHSELNLSSLELGDSALYFCASSGGGEQETQYFGPGTRLLVL.

V gene TRBV10-2 combines with J gene TRBJ2-2; D perhaps matches TRBD2 (5 bases). CDR1 WSHSY and CDR2 SAAADI come from the germline V gene. CDR3 length: 14 residues. Trimming removed 3 bases from V and 2 bases from J, with 7 bases in between. CDR3 coding DNA: TGCGCCAGCAGTGAACTAGGAAACACCGGGGAGCTGTTTTTT. Residues: CASSELGNTGELFF.

The V gene is TRBV14, the J gene TRBJ2-5, with 7 bases matching TRBD2. After removal of 4 bases from V and 5 bases from J, the junction contained 10 bases not matched to a gene. CDR3 size: 15 residues. Germline V gene lookup returns CDR1 SGHDN and CDR2 FVKESK. This CDR3 is CASSPREGLGETQYF. Written as DNA, the CDR3 is TGTGCCAGCAGCCCAAGGGAGGGACTCGGGGAGACCCAGTACTTC.

The rearrangement uses TRBV11-3 and TRBJ2-7; perhaps TRBD2 as D (5 bases). The CDR3 runs 13 residues. V was cut by 5 bases and J by 5 bases, with 13 bases left in between. The germline V gene encodes CDR1 SGHNT and CDR2 YENEEA. CDR3 nucleotides: TGTGCCAGCAGCCCGCGCCTCGGGGACGAGCAGTACTTC. This sequence encodes CASSPRLGDEQYF.

The chain links TRBV27 to TRBJ2-7; D might be TRBD1 (7 bases). Trimming shortened V by 5 bases and J by 5 bases, and 16 bases separated the two germline ends. The CDR3 runs 14 residues. CDR1 and CDR2 from the germline V gene are MNHEY and SMNVEV (reference sequence). The CDR3 nucleotides are TGTGCCAGCAGTAGGAGGGGACAGCATCACGAGCAGTACTTC. Its translation is CASSRRGQHHEQYF.

CDR3 DNA: TGTGCCAGCAGTGCCACTCAAGAGACCCAGTACTTC. Amino acid sequence: CASSATQETQYF. The chain couples TRBV25-1 to TRBJ2-5, with D uncertain. Germline loops: CDR1 MGHDK, CDR2 SYGVNS. The CDR3 sequence is 12 residues long. Between the trimmed V and J ends, which lost 4 bases and 2 bases, there was a span of 5 bases.

The genes are TRBV4-2 and TRBJ1-1; a weak D match, TRBD1 (5 bases). The CDR3 has 15 amino acids. V was cut by 5 bases and J by 0 bases, with 13 bases left in between. CDR1 and CDR2 (germline): LGHNA, YNFKEQ. CDR3 sequence: CASSEKGSMNTEAFF. DNA of the CDR3: TGTGCCAGCAGCGAAAAGGGGTCGATGAACACTGAAGCTTTCTTT.